This TCR beta chain was recovered during a study of a mutant IDH1 vaccine in newly diagnosed glioma. The time point denotes: baseline, week 1 (first vaccination visit). The treatment: pre-vaccination baseline after standard-of-care therapy. A note on this clone: Its antigen is undetermined.

V gave up 0 bases and J gave up 1 base, with 10 bases separating them. From germline, CDR1 is PRHDT and CDR2 FYEKMQ (reference sequence). This CDR3 spans 15 amino acids. Some clones are missing from TCRdb's copy, which holds only in-frame ones; the method was immunoSEQ multiplex PCR. The table lists just under 95,000 clones, roughly 85% of them singletons. Study-wide points: Immune responses induced by the vaccine were seen in 93.3% of patients, spanning multiple MHC alleles.

The receptor's source is a woman in her forties or fifties with glioma. The sample here was PBMCs, taken from a glioma patient treated with radiotherapy, temozolomide or both. The chain carries TRBV13 and TRBJ2-7, with D possibly matching TRBD2 (6 bases). The CDR3 spells CASSLGRGGSYEQYF. For the CDR3, the DNA is TGTGCCAGCAGCTTAGGGCGGGGTGGGTCCTACGAGCAGTACTTC.